This TCR beta chain was captured by sequencing in a study of CD8+CD57+ T cells in acquired aplastic anemia. About the research overall: Yields of DNA that came from sorted CD4+ and CD8+ cells averaged about 3 ug.

Using genomic DNA as the template, TCR beta VDJ and CDR3 profiling was carried out. TCRdb itself ran the reads through MiXCR, one entry per CDR3 protein. In the table there are about 190,000 distinct CDR3 sequences, around half of which are singletons. On this clonotype itself: Its antigen is not identified.

Study conclusions and caveats: Between patients and controls, around 31 CD8+ CDR3 sequences were found in common. Between patients and controls, CD8+ Simpson's diversity did not vary significantly.

In patients chosen for sequencing, flow cytometry had shown CD8+CD57+ cell expansion. Diagnosis of severe acquired aplastic anemia applied to all patients. Material: sorted CD4+, CD8+, or CD8+CD57+ T cells (not recorded which) from PBMCs. The sequence derives from a human donor with aplastic anemia.

The CDR3 sequence is CATLGAEQYF. In DNA form, the CDR3 reads TGTGCCACCCTAGGGGCCGAGCAGTACTTC. V gene TRBV10-3 combines with J gene TRBJ2-7, with a weak D call TRBD1 (5 bases). This CDR3 has 10 amino acids. The germline V gene encodes CDR1 ENHRY and CDR2 SYGVKD. The V gene lost 10 bases and the J gene lost 6 bases, with 10 bases spanning the gap.